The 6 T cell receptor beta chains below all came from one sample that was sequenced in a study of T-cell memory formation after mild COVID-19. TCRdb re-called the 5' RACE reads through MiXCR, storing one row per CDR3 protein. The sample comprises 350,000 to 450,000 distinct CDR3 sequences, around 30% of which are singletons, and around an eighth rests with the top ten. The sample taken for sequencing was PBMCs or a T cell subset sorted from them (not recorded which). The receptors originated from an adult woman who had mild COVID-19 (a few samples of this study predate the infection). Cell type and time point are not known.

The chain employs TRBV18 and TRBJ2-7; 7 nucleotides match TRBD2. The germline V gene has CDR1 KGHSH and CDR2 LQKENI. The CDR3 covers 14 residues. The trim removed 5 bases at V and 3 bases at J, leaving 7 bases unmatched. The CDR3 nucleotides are TGTGCCAGCTCAGAAGCGGGAACAGGCTACGAGCAGTACTTC. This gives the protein CASSEAGTGYEQYF. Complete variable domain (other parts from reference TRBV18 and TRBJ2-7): NAGVMQNPRHLVRRRGQEARLRCSPMKGHSHVYWYRQLPEEGLKFMVYLQKENIIDESGMPKERFSAEFPKEGPSILRIQQVVRGDSAAYFCASSEAGTGYEQYFGPGTRLTVT.

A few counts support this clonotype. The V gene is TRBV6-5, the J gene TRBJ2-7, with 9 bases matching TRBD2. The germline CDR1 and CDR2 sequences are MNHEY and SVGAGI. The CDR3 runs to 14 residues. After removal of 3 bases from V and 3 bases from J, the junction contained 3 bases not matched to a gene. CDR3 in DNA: TGTGCCAGCAGTTATAAACTAGCGGGCTACGAGCAGTACTTC. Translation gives CASSYKLAGYEQYF.

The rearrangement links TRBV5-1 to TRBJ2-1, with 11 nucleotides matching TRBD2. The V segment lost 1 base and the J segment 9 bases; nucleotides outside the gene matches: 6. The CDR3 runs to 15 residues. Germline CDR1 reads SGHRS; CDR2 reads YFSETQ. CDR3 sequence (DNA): TGCGCCAGCAGCTTGTTAGCGGGAGGGCCTGGTGAGCAGTTCTTC. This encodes CASSLLAGGPGEQFF.

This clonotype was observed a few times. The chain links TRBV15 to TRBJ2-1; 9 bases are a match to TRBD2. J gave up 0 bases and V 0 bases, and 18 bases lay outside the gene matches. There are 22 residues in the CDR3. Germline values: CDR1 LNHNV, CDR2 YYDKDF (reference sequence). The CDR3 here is CATSRDRGAGLALPSSYNEQFF. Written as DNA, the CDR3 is TGTGCCACCAGCAGAGACCGCGGGGCGGGACTAGCACTCCCAAGCTCCTACAATGAGCAGTTCTTC.

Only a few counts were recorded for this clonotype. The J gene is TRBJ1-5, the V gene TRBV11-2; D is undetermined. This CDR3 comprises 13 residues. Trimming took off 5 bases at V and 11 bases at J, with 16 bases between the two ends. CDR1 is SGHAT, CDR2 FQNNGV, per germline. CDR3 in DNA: TGTGCCAGCAGCCCCAATCTCCAGGACTCCCAGCATTTT. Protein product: CASSPNLQDSQHF.

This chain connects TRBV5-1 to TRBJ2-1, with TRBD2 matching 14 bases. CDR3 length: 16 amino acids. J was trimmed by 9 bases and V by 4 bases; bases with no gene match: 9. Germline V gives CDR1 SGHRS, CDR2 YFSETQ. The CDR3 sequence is CASSLTSGRAGGEQFF. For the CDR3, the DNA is TGCGCCAGCAGCCTGACTAGCGGGAGGGCAGGTGGTGAGCAGTTCTTC. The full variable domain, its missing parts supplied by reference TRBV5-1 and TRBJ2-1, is KAGVTQTPRYLIKTRGQQVTLSCSPISGHRSVSWYQQTPGQGLQFLFEYFSETQRNKGNFPGRFSGRQFSNSRSEMNVSTLELGDSALYLCASSLTSGRAGGEQFFGPGTRLTVL.